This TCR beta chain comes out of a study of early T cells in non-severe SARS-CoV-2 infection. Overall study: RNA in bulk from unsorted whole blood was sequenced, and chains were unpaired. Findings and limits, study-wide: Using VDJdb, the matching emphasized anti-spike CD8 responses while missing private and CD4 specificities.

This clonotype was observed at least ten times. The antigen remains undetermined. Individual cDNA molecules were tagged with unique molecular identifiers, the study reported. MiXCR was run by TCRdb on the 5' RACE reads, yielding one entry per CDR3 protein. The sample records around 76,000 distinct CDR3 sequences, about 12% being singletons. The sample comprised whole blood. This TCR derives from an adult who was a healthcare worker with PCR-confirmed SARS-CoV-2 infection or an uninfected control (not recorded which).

The CDR3 spells CASSQQRAPEQFF. The CDR3 DNA reads as TGTGCCAGCAGCCAGCAGCGCGCCCCTGAGCAGTTCTTC. The genes are TRBV3-1 and TRBJ2-1; D uncertain. CDR1 and CDR2 (germline): LGHDT, YNNKEL (reference sequence). V was trimmed by 3 bases and J by 9 bases, leaving 12 bases between them. The CDR3 spans 13 residues.